The rows below give T cell receptor beta chains drawn from one sample of a study of molecular identifiers for immune sequencing clone quantification. TCRdb re-derived calls from the PCR reads in MiXCR, one entry per CDR3 protein. The sample lists 80,000 to 100,000 distinct CDR3 sequences, 24% seen once, with approximately 0.94% in the top ten. The sequencing sample was made of naive CD8+ T cells from blood, with Jurkat cell RNA spiked in. The receptors here all came from a human donor in good health. Some libraries in this study had Jurkat cell RNA spiked in. The CDR3 runs from the conserved cysteine through the conserved F or W. D genes are given only for firm matches. For some rows the clone size is stated as once, few or many, or as a class when expanded; others skip it.

j_call: TRBJ2-7
clone_size: many
v_call: TRBV30
d_call: -
cdr3_aa: CAWSFGGEGYEQYF
cdr3_nt: TGTGCCTGGAGTTTTGGAGGAGAGGGGTACGAGCAGTACTTC

j_call: TRBJ1-1
clone_size: -
v_call: TRBV27
d_call: -
cdr3_aa: CASSLLTGRTEAFF
cdr3_nt: TGTGCCAGCAGTTTGCTTACAGGGAGGACTGAAGCTTTCTTT

j_call: TRBJ2-2
clone_size: many
v_call: TRBV6-4
d_call: -
cdr3_aa: CASSDTTGELFF
cdr3_nt: TGTGCCAGCAGTGATACAACCGGGGAGCTGTTTTTT

j_call: TRBJ2-7
clone_size: -
v_call: TRBV4-3
d_call: TRBD1
cdr3_aa: CASSQDQRTGGAAEQYF
cdr3_nt: TGCGCCAGCAGCCAAGATCAACGGACAGGGGGAGCGGCCGAGCAGTACTTC

j_call: TRBJ1-1
clone_size: many
v_call: TRBV5-6
d_call: -
cdr3_aa: CASSQGDMNTEAFF
cdr3_nt: TGTGCCAGCAGCCAAGGGGATATGAACACTGAAGCTTTCTTT

j_call: TRBJ2-3
clone_size: many
v_call: TRBV7-9
d_call: -
cdr3_aa: CASSLSGTLTDTQYF
cdr3_nt: TGTGCCAGCAGCTTAAGTGGGACTCTTACAGATACGCAGTATTTT

j_call: TRBJ2-2
clone_size: few
v_call: TRBV4-1
d_call: TRBD1
cdr3_aa: CASSPDRAGELFF
cdr3_nt: TGCGCCAGCAGCCCTGACAGGGCCGGGGAGCTGTTTTTT

j_call: TRBJ2-2
clone_size: many
v_call: TRBV5-1
d_call: -
cdr3_aa: CASTGTGELFF
cdr3_nt: TGCGCCAGCACGGGGACCGGGGAGCTGTTTTTT

j_call: TRBJ2-2
clone_size: few
v_call: TRBV9
d_call: -
cdr3_aa: CASNYGDTNTGELFF
cdr3_nt: TGTGCCAGCAACTACGGGGACACGAACACCGGGGAGCTGTTTTTT

j_call: TRBJ2-7
clone_size: few
v_call: TRBV11-2
d_call: -
cdr3_aa: CASSLDPNYEQYF
cdr3_nt: TGTGCCAGCAGCTTAGATCCGAACTACGAGCAGTACTTC

j_call: TRBJ1-2
clone_size: many
v_call: TRBV13
d_call: -
cdr3_aa: CASSPPVGITGYGYTF
cdr3_nt: TGTGCCAGCAGTCCTCCTGTCGGTATAACTGGTTATGGCTACACCTTC

j_call: TRBJ2-7
clone_size: once
v_call: TRBV30
d_call: TRBD1
cdr3_aa: CAWSVGPGGSYEQYF
cdr3_nt: TGTGCCTGGAGTGTAGGGCCAGGGGGCAGCTACGAGCAGTACTTC

j_call: TRBJ2-1
clone_size: few
v_call: TRBV3-1
d_call: TRBD2
cdr3_aa: CASSQGLAGVKDEQFF
cdr3_nt: TGTGCCAGCAGCCAAGGACTAGCGGGAGTTAAGGATGAGCAGTTCTTC

j_call: TRBJ2-1
clone_size: -
v_call: TRBV7-9
d_call: -
cdr3_aa: CASSTPEGEFF
cdr3_nt: TGTGCCAGCAGCACTCCGGAGGGAGAGTTCTTC